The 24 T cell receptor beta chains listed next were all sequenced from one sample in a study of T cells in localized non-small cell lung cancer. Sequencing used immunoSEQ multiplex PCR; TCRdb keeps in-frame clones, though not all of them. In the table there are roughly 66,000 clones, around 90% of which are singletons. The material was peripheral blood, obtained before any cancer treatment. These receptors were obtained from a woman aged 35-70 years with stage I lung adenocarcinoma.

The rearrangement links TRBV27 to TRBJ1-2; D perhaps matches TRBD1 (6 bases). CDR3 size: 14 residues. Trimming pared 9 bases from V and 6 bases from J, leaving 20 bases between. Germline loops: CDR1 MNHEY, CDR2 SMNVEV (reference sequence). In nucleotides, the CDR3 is TGTGCCAGTTGGGGGGGCAGGTTAAGAGATGGCTACACCTTC. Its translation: CASWGGRLRDGYTF.

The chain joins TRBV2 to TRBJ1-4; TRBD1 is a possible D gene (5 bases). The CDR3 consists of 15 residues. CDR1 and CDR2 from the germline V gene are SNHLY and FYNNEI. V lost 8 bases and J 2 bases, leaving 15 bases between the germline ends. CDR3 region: CASGPVGLTNEKLFF. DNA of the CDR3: TGTGCCAGCGGCCCCGTGGGGCTTACTAATGAAAAACTGTTTTTT.

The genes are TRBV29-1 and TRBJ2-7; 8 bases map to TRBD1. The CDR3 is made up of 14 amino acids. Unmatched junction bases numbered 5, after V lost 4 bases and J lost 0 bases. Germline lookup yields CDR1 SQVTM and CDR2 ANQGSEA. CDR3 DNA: TGCAGCGTTGGGGGGACAGGCCACTCCTACGAGCAGTACTTC. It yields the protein CSVGGTGHSYEQYF.

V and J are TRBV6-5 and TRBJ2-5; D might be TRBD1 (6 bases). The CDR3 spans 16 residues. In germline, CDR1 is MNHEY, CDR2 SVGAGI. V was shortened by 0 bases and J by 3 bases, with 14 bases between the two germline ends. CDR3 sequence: CASSYSGAVREETQYF. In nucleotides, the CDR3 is TGTGCCAGCAGTTACTCGGGGGCAGTTCGCGAAGAGACCCAGTACTTC.

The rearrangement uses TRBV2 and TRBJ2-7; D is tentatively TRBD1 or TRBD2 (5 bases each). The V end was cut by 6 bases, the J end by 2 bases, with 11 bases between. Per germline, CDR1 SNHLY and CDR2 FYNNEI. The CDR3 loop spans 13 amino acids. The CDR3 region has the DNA TGTGCCAGCAGGGGGGACGGGACCTACGAGCAGTACTTC. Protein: CASRGDGTYEQYF.

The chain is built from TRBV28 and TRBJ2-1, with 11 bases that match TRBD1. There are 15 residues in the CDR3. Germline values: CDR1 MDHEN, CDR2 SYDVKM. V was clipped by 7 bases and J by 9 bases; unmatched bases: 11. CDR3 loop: CASTDQGQGGIEQFF. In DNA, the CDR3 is TGTGCCAGCACCGACCAGGGACAGGGGGGGATTGAGCAGTTCTTC.

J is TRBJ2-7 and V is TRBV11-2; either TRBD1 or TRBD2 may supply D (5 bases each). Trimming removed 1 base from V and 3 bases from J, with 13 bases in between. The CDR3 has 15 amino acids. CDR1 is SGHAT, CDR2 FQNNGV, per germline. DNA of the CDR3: TGTGCCAGCAGCTTAGCGGTAGGGACCTTCTACGAGCAGTACTTC. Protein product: CASSLAVGTFYEQYF.

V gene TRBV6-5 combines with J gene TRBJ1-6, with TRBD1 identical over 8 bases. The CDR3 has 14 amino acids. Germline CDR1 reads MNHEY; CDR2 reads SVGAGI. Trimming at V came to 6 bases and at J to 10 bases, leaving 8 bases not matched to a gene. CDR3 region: CASSLDRVRSPLHF. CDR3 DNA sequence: TGTGCCAGCAGCCTGGACAGGGTGAGGTCACCCCTCCACTTT.

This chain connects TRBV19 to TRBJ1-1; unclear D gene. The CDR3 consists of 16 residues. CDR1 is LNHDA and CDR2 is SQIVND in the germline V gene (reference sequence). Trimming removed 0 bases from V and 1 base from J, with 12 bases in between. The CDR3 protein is CASSIDLGLGNTEAFF. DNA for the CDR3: TGTGCCAGTAGTATAGATCTTGGCCTGGGGAACACTGAAGCTTTCTTT.

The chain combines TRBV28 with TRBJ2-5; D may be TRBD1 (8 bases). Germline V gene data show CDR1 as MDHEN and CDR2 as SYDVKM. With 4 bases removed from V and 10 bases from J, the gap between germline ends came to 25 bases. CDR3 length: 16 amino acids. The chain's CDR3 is CASSSLPGQVAGVQYF. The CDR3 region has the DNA TGTGCCAGCAGTTCGTTACCGGGACAGGTGGCGGGGGTCCAGTACTTC. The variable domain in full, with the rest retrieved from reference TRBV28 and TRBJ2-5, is DVKVTQSSRYLVKRTGEKVFLECVQDMDHENMFWYRQDPGLGLRLIYFSYDVKMKEKGDIPEGYSVSREKKERFSLILESASTNQTSMYLCASSSLPGQVAGVQYFGPGTRLLVL.

The CDR3 sequence: CASSLEAGHGYTF. Here the CDR3 DNA reads TGTGCCAGCAGCTTGGAGGCAGGGCATGGCTACACCTTC. V gene TRBV5-4 combines with J gene TRBJ1-2; TRBD1 might be the D (5 bases). Germline values: CDR1 SGHNT, CDR2 YYREEE (reference sequence). This CDR3 region has 13 residues. The V end was cut by 0 bases, the J end by 6 bases, with 9 bases between.

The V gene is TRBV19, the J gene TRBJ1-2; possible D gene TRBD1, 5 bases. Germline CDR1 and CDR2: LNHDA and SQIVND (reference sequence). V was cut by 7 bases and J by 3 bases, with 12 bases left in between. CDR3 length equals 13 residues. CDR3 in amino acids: CASTDGDYYGYTF. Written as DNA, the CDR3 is TGTGCCAGTACCGACGGGGACTACTATGGCTACACCTTC.

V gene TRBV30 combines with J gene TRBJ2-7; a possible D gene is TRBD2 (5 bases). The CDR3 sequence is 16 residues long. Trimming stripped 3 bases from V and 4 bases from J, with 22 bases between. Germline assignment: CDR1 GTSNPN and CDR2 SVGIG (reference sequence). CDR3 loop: CAWRSAGLRGLYEQYF. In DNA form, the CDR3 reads TGTGCCTGGAGATCCGCGGGTTTAAGAGGTCTTTACGAGCAGTACTTC.

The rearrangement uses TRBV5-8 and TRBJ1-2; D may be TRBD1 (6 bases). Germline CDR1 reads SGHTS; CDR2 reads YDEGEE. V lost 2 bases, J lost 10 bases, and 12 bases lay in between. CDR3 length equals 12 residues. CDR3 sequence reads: CASSFYREDYTF. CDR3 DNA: TGTGCCAGCAGCTTCTACAGGGAGGACTACACCTTC.

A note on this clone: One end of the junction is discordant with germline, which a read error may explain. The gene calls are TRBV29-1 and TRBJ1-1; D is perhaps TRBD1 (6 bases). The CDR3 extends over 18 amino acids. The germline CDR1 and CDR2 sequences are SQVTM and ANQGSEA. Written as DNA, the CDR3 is TGCAGCGTTGTCTCCCGGCCTAGACAGGACCTGCGGGGCACTGAAACTTTCTTT. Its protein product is CSVVSRPRQDLRGTETFF. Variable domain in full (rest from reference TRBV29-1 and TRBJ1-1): SAVISQKPSRDICQRGTSLTIQCQVDSQVTMMFWYRQQPGQSLTLIATANQGSEATYESGFVIDKFPISRPNLTFSTLTVSNMSPEDSSIYLCSVVSRPRQDLRGTETFFGQGTRLTVV.

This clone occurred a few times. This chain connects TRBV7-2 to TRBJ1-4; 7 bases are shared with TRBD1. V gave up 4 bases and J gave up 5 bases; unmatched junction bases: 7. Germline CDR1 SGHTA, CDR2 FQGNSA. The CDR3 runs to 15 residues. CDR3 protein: CASSSRGGSNEKLFF. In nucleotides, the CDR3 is TGTGCCAGCAGCTCCAGGGGGGGCTCCAATGAAAAACTGTTTTTT.

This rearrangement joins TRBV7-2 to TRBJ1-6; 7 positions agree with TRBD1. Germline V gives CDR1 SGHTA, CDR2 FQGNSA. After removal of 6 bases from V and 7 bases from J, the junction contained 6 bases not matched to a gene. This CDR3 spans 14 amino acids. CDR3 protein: CASRITGVNSPLHF. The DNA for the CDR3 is TGTGCCAGCAGGATAACAGGGGTGAATTCACCCCTCCACTTT. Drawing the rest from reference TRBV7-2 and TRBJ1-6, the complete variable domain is GAGVSQSPSNKVTEKGKDVELRCDPISGHTALYWYRQSLGQGLEFLIYFQGNSAPDKSGLPSDRFSAERTGGSVSTLTIQRTQQEDSAVYLCASRITGVNSPLHFGNGTRLTVT.

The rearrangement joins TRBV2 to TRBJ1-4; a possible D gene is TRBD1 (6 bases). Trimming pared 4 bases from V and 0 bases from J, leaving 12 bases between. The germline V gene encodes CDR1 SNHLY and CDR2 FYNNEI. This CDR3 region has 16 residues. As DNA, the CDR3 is TGTGCCAGCAGTGGTCCCGCAGGGGCAACTAATGAAAAACTGTTTTTT. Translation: CASSGPAGATNEKLFF.

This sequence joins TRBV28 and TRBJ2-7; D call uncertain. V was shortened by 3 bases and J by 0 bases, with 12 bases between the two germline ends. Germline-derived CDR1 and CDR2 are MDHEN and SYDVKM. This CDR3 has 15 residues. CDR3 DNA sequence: TGTGCCAGCAGTTTCAACGGCCTGAGCTCCTACGAGCAGTACTTC. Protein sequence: CASSFNGLSSYEQYF.

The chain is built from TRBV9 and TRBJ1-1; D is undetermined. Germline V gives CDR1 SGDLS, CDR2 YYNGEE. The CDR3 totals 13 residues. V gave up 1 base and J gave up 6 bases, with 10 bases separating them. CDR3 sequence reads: CASSVSSRAEAFF. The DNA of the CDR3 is TGTGCCAGCAGCGTAAGTTCGCGGGCTGAAGCTTTCTTT.

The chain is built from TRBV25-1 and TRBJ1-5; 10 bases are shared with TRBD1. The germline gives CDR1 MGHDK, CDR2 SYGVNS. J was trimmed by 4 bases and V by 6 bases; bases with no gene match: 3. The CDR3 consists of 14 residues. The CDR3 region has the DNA TGTGCCAGCAGGGGACAGGGGCGGAATCAGCCCCAGCATTTT. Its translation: CASRGQGRNQPQHF.

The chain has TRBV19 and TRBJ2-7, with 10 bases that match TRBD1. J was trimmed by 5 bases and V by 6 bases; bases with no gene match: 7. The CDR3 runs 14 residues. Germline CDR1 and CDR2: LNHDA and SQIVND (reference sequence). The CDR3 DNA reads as TGTGCCAGTAGAACCGGGACAGGGGTGAACGAGCAGTACTTC. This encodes CASRTGTGVNEQYF. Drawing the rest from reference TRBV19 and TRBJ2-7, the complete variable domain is DGGITQSPKYLFRKEGQNVTLSCEQNLNHDAMYWYRQDPGQGLRLIYYSQIVNDFQKGDIAEGYSVSREKKESFPLTVTSAQKNPTAFYLCASRTGTGVNEQYFGPGTRLTVT.

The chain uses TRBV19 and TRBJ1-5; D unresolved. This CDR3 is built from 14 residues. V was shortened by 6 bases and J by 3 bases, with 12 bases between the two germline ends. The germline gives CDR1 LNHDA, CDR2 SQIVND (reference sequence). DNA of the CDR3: TGTGCCAGTAGCAGTGGGTTTTACAATCAGCCCCAGCATTTT. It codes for CASSSGFYNQPQHF.

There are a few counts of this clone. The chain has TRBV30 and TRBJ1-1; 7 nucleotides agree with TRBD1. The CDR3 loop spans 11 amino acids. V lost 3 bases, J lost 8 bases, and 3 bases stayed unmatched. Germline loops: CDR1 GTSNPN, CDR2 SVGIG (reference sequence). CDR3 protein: CAWRTGREAFF. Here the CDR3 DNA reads TGTGCCTGGAGGACAGGGAGGGAAGCTTTCTTT.